The clone carrying this TCR beta chain showed up many times. The data are from a study of spatial heterogeneity in lung cancer. The CDR3 has 14 residues. Germline V lookup: CDR1 KGHDR, CDR2 SFDVKD. Trimming cost V 3 bases and J 1 base, with 7 bases left between them. Sample time point: sample taken at primary tumor resection. Whole RNA was taken from tumor, nontumor lung or frozen PBMC; it was then sequenced unsorted. Using its own MiXCR run on the 5' RACE reads, TCRdb lists one record per CDR3 protein. In the table there are 39,000 or so distinct CDR3 sequences, 7.5% of which are singletons. The chain recombines TRBV24-1 with TRBJ2-3, with D unclear. This TCR was recovered from a male donor with early-stage non-small cell lung cancer. Specimen: PBMCs, collected at surgery. For the CDR3, the DNA is TGTGCCACCAGTGATCCGATGGGCACAGATACGCAGTATTTT. Amino acid sequence: CATSDPMGTDTQYF.